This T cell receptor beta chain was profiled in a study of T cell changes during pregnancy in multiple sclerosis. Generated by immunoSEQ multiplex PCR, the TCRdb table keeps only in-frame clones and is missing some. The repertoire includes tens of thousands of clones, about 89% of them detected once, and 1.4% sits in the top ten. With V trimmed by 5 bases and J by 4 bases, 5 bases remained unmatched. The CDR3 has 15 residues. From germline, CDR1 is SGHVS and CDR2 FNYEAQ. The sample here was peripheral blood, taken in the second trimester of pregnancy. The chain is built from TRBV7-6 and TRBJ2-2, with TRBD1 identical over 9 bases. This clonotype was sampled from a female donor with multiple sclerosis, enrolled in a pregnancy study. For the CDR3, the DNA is TGTGCCAGCAGCCCGGGACAGGGAATCACCGGGGAGCTGTTTTTT. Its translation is CASSPGQGITGELFF.